Following are 31 T cell receptor beta chains from one sample sequenced in a study of blood T cell repertoires in COVID-19 (dated by TCRdb to the early 2020s). To prepare the library, the immunoSEQ multiplex PCR assay was applied. What TCRdb holds here is the immuneACCESS table cut down to in-frame rearrangements. Part of the clones is not present; checked against another copy, under half of the missing clones reflect an unresolved V gene, and the others are unexplained. Recorded for this sample are some 89,000 clones; 65% to 80% of them occurred a single time. Together, the top ten hold around 11% of the sample. Sequenced input: peripheral blood. These receptors were taken from a man in his 70s with acute or convalescent COVID-19.

This sequence joins TRBV2 and TRBJ2-1, with 10 bases lining up with TRBD1. The V and J ends lost 5 bases and 8 bases, in that order; junction bases with no gene match: 9. Germline assignment: CDR1 SNHLY and CDR2 FYNNEI. The CDR3 totals 15 residues. CDR3: CASSPELTGGDEQFF. In DNA, the CDR3 is TGTGCCAGCAGTCCCGAGCTGACAGGGGGCGATGAGCAGTTCTTC.

J is TRBJ2-5 and V is TRBV12-3 or TRBV12-4; D not certain. The V gene lost 6 bases and the J gene lost 1 base, with 3 bases spanning the gap. The CDR3 runs to 11 residues. CDR3 sequence reads: CASSVQETQYF. The CDR3 nucleotides are TGTGCCAGCAGCGTCCAAGAGACCCAGTACTTC.

The chain couples TRBV3-1 (or the pseudogene TRBV3-2) to TRBJ1-6; D remains ambiguous. The CDR3 covers 15 residues. CDR1 and CDR2 (germline): LGHDT, YNNKEL (reference sequence). V lost 2 bases, J lost 8 bases, and 13 bases lay in between. As DNA, the CDR3 is TGTGCCAGCAGCCAATCCGAGGCTTCAGATTCACCCCTCCACTTT. Amino acids: CASSQSEASDSPLHF.

The chain couples TRBV2 to TRBJ1-6; 7 positions match TRBD1. Trimming cost V 2 bases and J 0 bases; bases outside gene matches: 4. The germline gives CDR1 SNHLY, CDR2 FYNNEI. The CDR3 length is 17 residues. CDR3 residues: CASSERGGSSYNSPLHF. The CDR3, as DNA: TGTGCCAGCAGTGAAAGAGGGGGCAGCTCCTATAATTCACCCCTCCACTTT.

The rearrangement joins TRBV25-1 to TRBJ1-6; D call uncertain. The CDR3 spans 13 residues. The germline V gene has CDR1 MGHDK and CDR2 SYGVNS. Deletions cut 3 bases from V and 9 bases from J, with 9 bases between. CDR3 protein: CASSDGLLSPLHF. DNA for the CDR3: TGTGCCAGCAGTGACGGGTTACTTTCACCCCTCCACTTT.

The chain employs TRBV7-7 and TRBJ2-7, with TRBD2 identical over 8 bases. The CDR3 loop spans 15 amino acids. In germline, CDR1 is SSHAT, CDR2 FNYEAQ (reference sequence). Trimming cost V 0 bases and J 5 bases; bases outside gene matches: 6. CDR3 protein: CASSLAPGGPHEQYF. CDR3 bases: TGTGCCAGCAGCTTAGCCCCGGGGGGGCCCCACGAGCAGTACTTC.

This rearrangement joins TRBV27 to TRBJ2-7; TRBD1 is a possible D gene (6 bases). The length of the CDR3 is 16 residues. The ends were cut back, 5 bases at V and 7 bases at J, with 24 bases in the middle. Germline assignment: CDR1 MNHEY and CDR2 SMNVEV (reference sequence). The CDR3 DNA sequence: TGTGCCAGCAGTCCAACATGGGACATCCTTAGGAGTGAGCAGTACGTC. This translates into CASSPTWDILRSEQYV.

The table lists this clone with a few counts. V is TRBV4-1 and J is TRBJ1-4, with 9 bases aligning to TRBD1. This CDR3 has 14 amino acids. CDR1 MGHRA and CDR2 YSYEKL come from the germline V gene. V trimming: 5 bases; J trimming: 7 bases; junction bases outside the gene matches: 5. CDR3 residues: CASSSGQGGEKLFF. CDR3 DNA sequence: TGCGCCAGCAGCTCGGGACAGGGAGGTGAAAAACTGTTTTTT.

The CDR3 DNA reads TGCGCCAGCAGCTACCGGGACAGGGGAGAGCAGTTCTTC. Protein: CASSYRDRGEQFF. J is TRBJ2-1 and V is TRBV5-1, with 10 bases that match TRBD1. The V segment lost 3 bases and the J segment 10 bases; nucleotides outside the gene matches: 4. Germline CDR1 reads SGHRS; CDR2 reads YFSETQ. The CDR3 has 13 residues.

The chain couples TRBV27 to TRBJ2-3, with TRBD2 matching over 8 bases. The V gene's germline CDR1 is MNHEY and CDR2 SMNVEV (reference sequence). J lost 2 bases, V lost 6 bases, and 7 bases had no gene match. This CDR3 comprises 15 residues. The CDR3 DNA is TGTGCCAGCAGCGCCGGGACTAGATACACAGATACGCAGTATTTT. This gives the protein CASSAGTRYTDTQYF.

The rearrangement links TRBV3-1 (or the pseudogene TRBV3-2) to TRBJ2-7, with D possibly being TRBD1 (6 bases). V lost 3 bases to trimming and J lost 5 bases, with 11 bases between them. This CDR3 spans 13 amino acids. CDR1 and CDR2 (germline): LGHDT, YNNKEL (reference sequence). CDR3 loop: CASSQRGTDEQYF. CDR3 coding DNA: TGTGCCAGCAGCCAGAGGGGGACCGACGAGCAGTACTTC.

The chain employs TRBV5-4 and TRBJ2-7, with a possible D match to TRBD1 (5 bases). Germline assignment: CDR1 SGHNT and CDR2 YYREEE (reference sequence). V was pared by 0 bases and J by 3 bases, with 10 bases between. The CDR3 contains 14 residues. DNA for the CDR3: TGTGCCAGCAGCTTGGCCGGCAGGGTCTACGAGCAGTACTTC. Protein: CASSLAGRVYEQYF. The full variable domain, with the rest looked up from reference TRBV5-4 and TRBJ2-7, is ETGVTQSPTHLIKTRGQQVTLRCSSQSGHNTVSWYQQALGQGPQFIFQYYREEENGRGNFPPRFSGLQFPNYSSELNVNALELDDSALYLCASSLAGRVYEQYFGPGTRLTVT.

CDR3 loop: CASSLARASQETQYF. The CDR3 DNA is TGTGCCAGCAGCTTAGCGCGGGCAAGCCAAGAGACCCAGTACTTC. The gene calls are TRBV7-2 and TRBJ2-5, with D tentatively TRBD2 (5 bases). The CDR3 consists of 15 residues. Germline V CDR1 and CDR2: SGHTA, FQGNSA. Trimming took 0 bases from V and 1 from J, leaving 9 bases between them.

The gene calls are TRBV5-1 and TRBJ2-1; weak D call: TRBD2 (6 bases). CDR1 SGHRS and CDR2 YFSETQ come from the germline V gene. This CDR3 region has 13 residues. Trimming pared 4 bases from V and 10 bases from J, leaving 15 bases between. Written as DNA, the CDR3 is TGCGCCAGCAGCCCCACGGGGGTAGGGGAGCAGTTCTTC. Translation gives CASSPTGVGEQFF.

The V call is TRBV21-1, the J call TRBJ1-5. TRBV21-1 is a documented pseudogene. This CDR3 spans 12 amino acids. The CDR3 spells CASSTVNQPQHF. CDR3 sequence (DNA): TGTGCCAGCAGCACCGTCAATCAGCCCCAGCATTTT.

J is TRBJ2-5 and V is TRBV11-2; 10 bases are shared with TRBD2. The V segment lost 3 bases and the J segment 0 bases; nucleotides outside the gene matches: 13. Looked up from germline, CDR1 is SGHAT and CDR2 is FQNNGV. CDR3 length: 19 amino acids. The CDR3 DNA is TGTGCCAGCAGCTTTGGGGGTGGTGGGGGACTAGCGAACCAAGAGACCCAGTACTTC. Protein product: CASSFGGGGGLANQETQYF.

The chain combines TRBV7-9 with TRBJ2-5; D gene unclear. The CDR3 has 12 residues. V lost 7 bases and J lost 5, with 11 bases in between. From germline, CDR1 is SEHNR and CDR2 FQNEAQ (reference sequence). The CDR3: CASTGEWETQYF. The CDR3 DNA reads TGTGCCAGCACCGGAGAGTGGGAGACCCAGTACTTC.

The V call is TRBV10-1, the J call TRBJ1-4, with 7 bases aligning to TRBD1. The CDR3 is made up of 14 amino acids. Germline V CDR1 and CDR2: WNHNN, SYGVQD (reference sequence). With V trimmed by 7 bases and J by 8 bases, 10 bases remained unmatched. The DNA for the CDR3 is TGCGCCAGCAACGGACAGGAAAAGGGGGAAAAACTGTTTTTT. Amino acids: CASNGQEKGEKLFF.

The chain joins TRBV6-1 to TRBJ1-2; D unclear. Looked up from germline, CDR1 is MNHNS and CDR2 is SASEGT. The germline V and J ends were trimmed by 1 base and 8 bases, with 8 bases remaining between them. The CDR3 covers 12 residues. The CDR3 DNA reads as TGTGCCAGCAGTGAAGGAGAGCGGGGCTACACCTTC. This encodes CASSEGERGYTF.

The CDR3 nucleotides are TGCGCCAGCAGCGGGACTAGTGGCACAGATACGCAGTATTTT. It specifies CASSGTSGTDTQYF. V usage is TRBV4-1 and J usage is TRBJ2-3, with 8 bases fitting TRBD2. The CDR3 is made up of 14 amino acids. The junction had 2 bases not matched to a gene; V was cut back by 5 bases and J by 1 base. CDR1 is MGHRA and CDR2 is YSYEKL in the germline V gene.

The V call is TRBV2, the J call TRBJ1-5, with D possibly being TRBD1 (5 bases). Per the germline V gene, CDR1 is SNHLY and CDR2 is FYNNEI. Trimming took 4 bases from V and 5 from J, leaving 9 bases between them. This CDR3 is built from 13 residues. In DNA form, the CDR3 reads TGTGCCAGCAGTGCGCAGGGTTATCAGCCCCAGCATTTT. It is translated as CASSAQGYQPQHF.

J is TRBJ2-1 and V is TRBV11-2; D is perhaps TRBD2 (6 bases). The CDR3 has 14 residues. Trimming took off 0 bases at V and 9 bases at J, with 12 bases between the two ends. Per the germline V gene, CDR1 is SGHAT and CDR2 is FQNNGV. DNA for the CDR3: TGTGCCAGCAGCTTAGAGGGCAGGGAGGCTGAGCAGTTCTTC. Protein sequence: CASSLEGREAEQFF.

The gene calls are TRBV6-5 and TRBJ2-1; TRBD2 aligns across 8 bases. The CDR3 covers 15 residues. Per germline, CDR1 MNHEY and CDR2 SVGAGI. V shed 1 base, J shed 3 bases, and the junction held 2 bases outside the gene matches. The CDR3 DNA reads as TGTGCCAGCAGTTACTACGGGGGGGTCTACAATGAGCAGTTCTTC. It encodes CASSYYGGVYNEQFF.

The gene calls are TRBV30 and TRBJ1-4, with TRBD1 as a possible D gene (5 bases). The germline V gene has CDR1 GTSNPN and CDR2 SVGIG (reference sequence). The CDR3 covers 14 residues. Trimming stripped 0 bases from V and 4 bases from J, with 9 bases between. The CDR3, as DNA: TGTGCCTGGAGTGTTGCAGGGCTTAATGAAAAACTGTTTTTT. As protein: CAWSVAGLNEKLFF.

The chain is built from TRBV7-8 and TRBJ2-1; TRBD1 agrees at 7 bases. V was pared by 0 bases and J by 3 bases, with 2 bases of the junction left unmatched. The CDR3 consists of 15 residues. Germline CDR1 and CDR2: SGHVS and FQNEAQ. In nucleotides, the CDR3 is TGTGCCAGCAGCTTAGCGTGGGACAGCTACAATGAGCAGTTCTTC. Its protein is CASSLAWDSYNEQFF.

The chain employs TRBV28 and TRBJ1-4; tentatively, D is TRBD1 (6 bases). Trimming took 3 bases from V and 8 from J, leaving 16 bases between them. Per germline, CDR1 MDHEN and CDR2 SYDVKM. CDR3 length: 15 amino acids. CDR3 in DNA: TGTGCCAGCAGTTTTGGTGGGGGCCCAAGCGAAAAACTGTTTTTT. It codes for CASSFGGGPSEKLFF. Using reference TRBV28 and TRBJ1-4 for the parts outside the CDR3, the full variable domain is DVKVTQSSRYLVKRTGEKVFLECVQDMDHENMFWYRQDPGLGLRLIYFSYDVKMKEKGDIPEGYSVSREKKERFSLILESASTNQTSMYLCASSFGGGPSEKLFFGSGTQLSVL.

At least ten counts were recorded for this clone. The chain is built from TRBV19 and TRBJ2-7, with no clear D. The CDR3 loop spans 13 amino acids. Trimming pared 1 base from V and 1 base from J, leaving 5 bases between. CDR1 and CDR2 (germline): LNHDA, SQIVND (reference sequence). CDR3 region: CASSIASSYEQYF. CDR3 bases: TGTGCCAGTAGTATAGCGTCTTCCTACGAGCAGTACTTC.

The J gene is TRBJ1-5, the V gene TRBV12-3 or TRBV12-4; no clear D. CDR3 length: 12 amino acids. Trimming stripped 2 bases from V and 6 bases from J, with 5 bases between. CDR3 in DNA: TGTGCCAGCAGTTTAAGAGGTCAGCCCCAGCATTTT. This gives the protein CASSLRGQPQHF.

In this sample, this clone turned up once. The chain is built from TRBV2 and TRBJ2-3; maybe TRBD2 (5 bases). V dropped 6 bases and J dropped 3 bases, with 10 bases sitting between them. Germline CDR1 is SNHLY and CDR2 is FYNNEI. The length of the CDR3 is 13 residues. The CDR3 DNA reads as TGTGCCAGCAGGGAACTAGAAACAGATACGCAGTATTTT. This translates into CASRELETDTQYF.

The chain is built from TRBV12-3 or TRBV12-4 and TRBJ1-1, with D perhaps matching TRBD1 (5 bases). V lost 5 bases and J lost 5, with 12 bases in between. This CDR3 comprises 13 residues. CDR3 nucleotide sequence: TGTGCCAGCAGTCCTTCAGGGTGGACTGAAGCTTTCTTT. This encodes CASSPSGWTEAFF.

The chain recombines TRBV7-8 with TRBJ2-1, with D perhaps matching TRBD1 (5 bases). The V gene lost 4 bases and the J gene lost 5 bases, with 9 bases spanning the gap. CDR1 is SGHVS and CDR2 is FQNEAQ in the germline V gene. The CDR3 length is 13 residues. CDR3 protein: CASSSDSNNEQFF. Written as DNA, the CDR3 is TGTGCCAGCAGCTCTGACAGTAACAATGAGCAGTTCTTC.